A selection of T cell receptor beta chains follows, all from one sample in a study of cytomegalovirus exposure and HLA in healthy donors. TCRdb's copy holds only in-frame clones and misses some; the assay was immunoSEQ multiplex PCR. Among approximately 240,000 clones listed, 75% to 95% were seen once. Sequencing used PBMCs. These receptors were collected from a young woman in good health and CMV-seronegative. Both conserved end residues are part of each CDR3. D genes are given only for firm matches. Where a row states a size, it is once, few, many or the class of an expanded clone; other rows omit it.

DNA | CDR3 | V | size | D | J
TGTGCCAGCTCATCCAGGGGGCTTGGGAAAAACATTCAGTACTTC | CASSSRGLGKNIQYF | TRBV18 | - | TRBD1 | TRBJ2-4
TGCAGCGCTGGGTTATGGTCTAGTGAGCAGTTCTTC | CSAGLWSSEQFF | TRBV29-1 | - | - | TRBJ2-1
TGTGCCAGCAGCTCCTATGTTCCTAATTTCGGAGGAGGCATTCAGTACTTC | CASSSYVPNFGGGIQYF | TRBV11-2 | - | - | TRBJ2-4
TGTGCCAGCAGCAAACCCGGCCGCGCAGGGCAAGCTTTCTTT | CASSKPGRAGQAFF | TRBV21-1 | - | - | TRBJ1-1
TGTGCCAGCACCCCGGGGTTAACGGGCGAGCAGTACTTC | CASTPGLTGEQYF | TRBV7-6 | once | - | TRBJ2-7
TGTGCCAGCTCACCCCGACGGGACAGGGCGTTACAAGAGACCCAGTACTTC | CASSPRRDRALQETQYF | TRBV18 | - | TRBD1 | TRBJ2-5
TGTGCCAGCAGAAAGGGAGGGGATGCAGATACGCAGTATTTT | CASRKGGDADTQYF | TRBV25-1 | - | TRBD2 | TRBJ2-3
TGTGCCTGGACTGGCCGCGAACAGGGGGGCGGAAACACCATATATTTT | CAWTGREQGGGNTIYF | TRBV30 | - | TRBD1 | TRBJ1-3
TGTGCCAGCAGTTACTTGGCAGATAGCAATCAGCCCCAGCATTTT | CASSYLADSNQPQHF | TRBV6-5 | - | - | TRBJ1-5
TGCGCCAGCACACGCTCTGGAGGGGGCTATTTCGGCAATGAGCAGTTCTTC | CASTRSGGGYFGNEQFF | TRBV5-1 | - | - | TRBJ2-1
TGTGCCAGCAGCGCGATAGCCGTCTCCGAAGAGACCCAGTACTTC | CASSAIAVSEETQYF | TRBV7-9 | - | - | TRBJ2-5
TGTGCCTGGAGTGACCGTAGTTATCAGCCCCAGCATTTT | CAWSDRSYQPQHF | TRBV30 | - | - | TRBJ1-5
TGCGCCAGCAGCCAAGAGAGACTAGCGAGTTCCTACAATGAGCAGTTCTTC | CASSQERLASSYNEQFF | TRBV4-1 | - | TRBD2 | TRBJ2-1
TGCAGCGTCCCAGGGGGGAGATACGAGCAGTACTTC | CSVPGGRYEQYF | TRBV29-1 | - | - | TRBJ2-7
TGCAGCGGTGCAGGGGGAAGCACAGATACGCAGTATTTT | CSGAGGSTDTQYF | TRBV29-1 | - | TRBD1 | TRBJ2-3
TGTGCCAGCAGCCCAGTAGCGGGAGTCGGAGAGACCCAGTACTTC | CASSPVAGVGETQYF | TRBV5-6 | - | TRBD2 | TRBJ2-5
TGTGCCAGTAGTTTGAAGACTAGCGGAGGAAGGGAGACCCAGTACTTC | CASSLKTSGGRETQYF | TRBV19 | - | TRBD2 | TRBJ2-5
TGTGCCAGCACCCCATGGGGCCAAGGTGCAGATACGCAGTATTTT | CASTPWGQGADTQYF | TRBV2 | - | - | TRBJ2-3
TGCAGCGTTGAAGAACGGGAATACGAGCAGTACTTC | CSVEEREYEQYF | TRBV29-1 | - | - | TRBJ2-7
TGTGCCAGCAGCCAAGAGGCTAGCCTTTACTTCTACTTC | CASSQEASLYFYF | TRBV14 | - | - | TRBJ2-5
TGTGCCAGCAGCCTTGACAGGGGATACGAGCAGTACTTC | CASSLDRGYEQYF | TRBV2 | few | TRBD1 | TRBJ2-7
TGTGCCAGCAGTGGTTGGACAGGGGGAGACAATGAGCAGTTCTTC | CASSGWTGGDNEQFF | TRBV25-1 | - | TRBD1 | TRBJ2-1
TGTGCCAGCAGCTTAACACTCAACACTGAAGCTTTCTTT | CASSLTLNTEAFF | TRBV7-3 | - | - | TRBJ1-1
TGTGCCAGCAGCCATCCTCCCCTTTACAGGGGGCGTAACTATGGCTACACCTTC | CASSHPPLYRGRNYGYTF | TRBV11-2 | - | TRBD1 | TRBJ1-2
TGTGCCTGGGGCCCGACTAGCGGGAGTCGGGCAGATACGCAGTATTTT | CAWGPTSGSRADTQYF | TRBV30 | - | TRBD2 | TRBJ2-3
TGCGCCAGCAGCTTGGCCGGGGGGGACAAGGAATTC | CASSLAGGDKEF | TRBV5-1 | - | TRBD2 | TRBJ2-7
TGTGCCAGCAGCCCCGGGGGCGGGAGGTTCGGCAATGAGCAGTTCTTC | CASSPGGGRFGNEQFF | TRBV11-3 | - | TRBD2 | TRBJ2-1
TGTGCCAGCTCTCAGTCAACCCAGAACACCGGGGAGCTGTTTTTT | CASSQSTQNTGELFF | TRBV6-6 | - | - | TRBJ2-2
TGTGCCAGCAGCTTACTGGAGACAGGGCATGAAAAACTGTTTTTT | CASSLLETGHEKLFF | TRBV7-8 | - | TRBD1 | TRBJ1-4
TGTGCCAGCAGCTTGCCTTCAGGGAACGGGGAGCTGTTTTTT | CASSLPSGNGELFF | TRBV11-2 | once | - | TRBJ2-2
TGTGCCAGCAAAATAGTGGACTGGAACACTGAAGCTTTCTTT | CASKIVDWNTEAFF | TRBV14 | once | - | TRBJ1-1
TGTGCCAGCAGCCAGACAATGAACACCGGGGAGCTGTTTTTT | CASSQTMNTGELFF | TRBV7-9 | - | - | TRBJ2-2
TGTGCCAGCAGCGCGAGACCGGGAGGGCCGCCTGAGCAGTTCTTC | CASSARPGGPPEQFF | TRBV7-8 | - | TRBD2 | TRBJ2-1
TGTGCCAGCAGCTTTAACGGCGGGAAGGCCTACGAGCAGTACTTC | CASSFNGGKAYEQYF | TRBV7-2 | - | - | TRBJ2-7
TGTGCCAGCAGTGAAGCACTGGGACAGGGGGCCTACGAGCAGTACTTC | CASSEALGQGAYEQYF | TRBV6-1 | once | TRBD1 | TRBJ2-7
TGTGCCAGCAGCTTACGGGACTTTTCCTACGAGCAGTACTTC | CASSLRDFSYEQYF | TRBV7-2 | - | - | TRBJ2-7
TGTGCCAGCAGCTTGGGGCTCGAGACTAGCGGGCTCCCGTTCTTC | CASSLGLETSGLPFF | TRBV5-6 | - | TRBD2 | TRBJ2-1
TGTGCCAGCAGCTTAATAGGGATGGCGGGAGGGGAGACCCAGTACTTC | CASSLIGMAGGETQYF | TRBV7-3 | - | TRBD2 | TRBJ2-5
TGCGCCAGCAGCTTGGAGCAGGTAGGGGGGAACACTGAAGCTTTCTTT | CASSLEQVGGNTEAFF | TRBV5-1 | once | - | TRBJ1-1
TGTGCCAGTAGTGCGACAGGGGAACTTTCGCCCCAGCATTTT | CASSATGELSPQHF | TRBV19 | - | TRBD1 | TRBJ1-5
TGTGCCACCAGCAGAGTAAGTAGGAGTCGGTACACTGAAGCTTTCTTT | CATSRVSRSRYTEAFF | TRBV15 | - | - | TRBJ1-1
TGCGCCAGCAGCTTGGCCAGGGGGCACCAGTACTTC | CASSLARGHQYF | TRBV5-1 | - | TRBD1 | TRBJ2-7
TGTGCTAGTGGTGTAGGACAGGGGCCCAATCAGCCCCAGCATTTT | CASGVGQGPNQPQHF | TRBV12-5 | - | TRBD1 | TRBJ1-5
TGTGCCAGCTCACCGAACTCGGCGGGTGATCAGCCCCAGCATTTT | CASSPNSAGDQPQHF | TRBV18 | - | - | TRBJ1-5
TGTGCCAGCAGCTTGGGCACGTCCGGGAACACTGAAGCTTTCTTT | CASSLGTSGNTEAFF | TRBV5-8 | - | - | TRBJ1-1